One sample yielded the 23 T cell receptor beta chains listed below, sequenced in a study of CD8 T cells in Susac syndrome. Random hexamers were used to reverse transcribe the RNA input (roughly 0.5 to 1 ug). TCRdb itself ran the immunoSEQ multiplex PCR reads through MiXCR, one entry per CDR3 protein. The data hold about 81,000 distinct CDR3 sequences, with around 94% observed a single time. Material: CD8+ T cells from PBMCs. These receptors all come from a human donor with Susac syndrome.

This chain connects TRBV12-3 or TRBV12-4 to TRBJ2-5, with D possibly matching TRBD2 (5 bases). V was trimmed by 5 bases and J by 2 bases, leaving 12 bases between them. The CDR3 totals 14 residues. The CDR3 sequence: CASSPGLPQETQYF. CDR3 coding DNA: TGTGCCAGCAGTCCCGGACTGCCACAAGAGACCCAGTACTTC.

The genes are TRBV15 and TRBJ2-1, with no clear D. Germline V gene lookup returns CDR1 LNHNV and CDR2 YYDKDF (reference sequence). V lost 0 bases and J 6 bases, leaving 9 bases between the germline ends. CDR3 size: 14 residues. The CDR3 DNA is TGTGCCACCAGCAGAGATCTCAGTGCCAATGAGCAGTTCTTC. Amino acids: CATSRDLSANEQFF.

CDR3 DNA sequence: TGTGCCAGCAGCCAAGGCGGGGGCTATCAGCCCCAGCATTTT. Translating it yields CASSQGGGYQPQHF. The chain uses TRBV13 and TRBJ1-5; D may be TRBD1 (6 bases). The CDR3 sequence is 14 residues long. Trimming stripped 5 bases from V and 5 bases from J, with 13 bases between. CDR1 is PRHDT, CDR2 FYEKMQ, per germline (reference sequence). Variable domain in full (rest from reference TRBV13 and TRBJ1-5): AAGVIQSPRHLIKEKRETATLKCYPIPRHDTVYWYQQGPGQDPQFLISFYEKMQSDKGSIPDRFSAQQFSDYHSELNMSSLELGDSALYFCASSQGGGYQPQHFGDGTRLSIL.

The table lists this clonotype with a count of one. V and J are TRBV6-6 and TRBJ1-1; TRBD1 aligns across 7 bases. The CDR3 covers 15 residues. J gave up 6 bases and V 6 bases, and 13 bases lay outside the gene matches. CDR1 is MNHNY, CDR2 SVGAGI, per germline (reference sequence). The CDR3 sequence: CASSTGAEAIAEAFF. In DNA form, the CDR3 reads TGTGCCAGCAGCACAGGGGCTGAGGCGATTGCTGAAGCTTTCTTT.

This chain uses TRBV18 with TRBJ2-1, with D uncertain. CDR3 length equals 12 residues. The V end lost 9 bases, the J end lost 5 bases, and 11 bases lay between the germline ends. CDR1 KGHSH and CDR2 LQKENI come from the germline V gene. The CDR3 here is CASHTLDNEQFF. The CDR3, as DNA: TGTGCCAGTCACACCCTGGACAATGAGCAGTTCTTC. The variable domain in full, with the rest retrieved from reference TRBV18 and TRBJ2-1, is NAGVMQNPRHLVRRRGQEARLRCSPMKGHSHVYWYRQLPEEGLKFMVYLQKENIIDESGMPKERFSAEFPKEGPSILRIQQVVRGDSAAYFCASHTLDNEQFFGPGTRLTVL.

V gene TRBV6-4 combines with J gene TRBJ2-2, with 10 bases aligning to TRBD2. The CDR3 is 14 residues long. CDR1 is MRHNA and CDR2 is SNTAGT in the germline V gene. V was clipped by 4 bases and J by 4 bases; unmatched bases: 0. CDR3 in amino acids: CASSASGGTGELFF. As DNA, the CDR3 is TGTGCCAGCAGTGCTAGCGGGGGCACCGGGGAGCTGTTTTTT.

The CDR3 here is CASSSELIADYNEQFF. In DNA, the CDR3 is TGTGCCAGCAGTTCCGAATTAATAGCGGACTACAATGAGCAGTTCTTC. The rearrangement links TRBV6-5 to TRBJ2-1; the D gene is possibly TRBD2 (6 bases). The CDR3 loop spans 16 amino acids. Trimming left V 4 bases short and J 3 bases short, with 16 bases between. Looked up from germline, CDR1 is MNHEY and CDR2 is SVGAGI.

The table lists this clonotype with a few counts. V is TRBV20-1 and J is TRBJ1-1; TRBD1 aligns across 8 bases. Trimming at V came to 3 bases and at J to 3 bases, leaving 0 bases not matched to a gene. The CDR3 is 12 amino acids. Germline V lookup: CDR1 DFQATT, CDR2 SNEGSKA (reference sequence). CDR3 sequence reads: CSARTGDTEAFF. The CDR3 DNA is TGCAGTGCTAGGACAGGGGACACTGAAGCTTTCTTT.

The chain has TRBV5-6 and TRBJ2-5; 12 nucleotides align to TRBD2. The CDR3 spans 16 residues. The trim removed 3 bases at V and 5 bases at J, leaving 8 bases unmatched. Germline assignment: CDR1 SGHDT and CDR2 YYEEEE. Here the CDR3 reads CASSSMASGRVETQYF. The CDR3, as DNA: TGTGCCAGCAGCTCGATGGCTAGCGGGAGGGTCGAGACCCAGTACTTC.

This chain joins TRBV9 and TRBJ2-7; 8 bases are shared with TRBD1. The CDR3 sequence is 15 residues long. Germline CDR1 and CDR2: SGDLS and YYNGEE. V dropped 3 bases and J dropped 3; count of bases not matched to a gene: 8. As DNA, the CDR3 is TGTGCCAGCAGCGCGACCCCGGGACAGGTCTACGAGCAGTACTTC. This codes for CASSATPGQVYEQYF. Supplemented by reference TRBV9 and TRBJ2-7, the full variable domain reads DSGVTQTPKHLITATGQRVTLRCSPRSGDLSVYWYQQSLDQGLQFLIQYYNGEERAKGNILERFSAQQFPDLHSELNLSSLELGDSALYFCASSATPGQVYEQYFGPGTRLTVT.

The chain uses TRBV5-1 and TRBJ2-2, with D hard to call. The germline V and J ends were trimmed by 3 bases and 7 bases, with 16 bases remaining between them. The germline V gene encodes CDR1 SGHRS and CDR2 YFSETQ. CDR3 length equals 15 residues. The CDR3 DNA reads TGCGCCAGCAGCTCAGGCACTGAGATACGCGGGGAGCTGTTTTTT. Translation gives CASSSGTEIRGELFF.

The chain combines TRBV20-1 with TRBJ1-1; D remains unclear. Germline CDR1 reads DFQATT; CDR2 reads SNEGSKA (reference sequence). The CDR3 spans 13 residues. Trimming took 3 bases from V and 1 from J, leaving 9 bases between them. The CDR3 spells CSARPIGNTEAFF. The CDR3 DNA is TGCAGTGCTAGGCCGATAGGGAACACTGAAGCTTTCTTT.

The chain employs TRBV29-1 and TRBJ1-3, with unresolved D. CDR3 length: 13 amino acids. Germline V CDR1 and CDR2: SQVTM, ANQGSEA. Deletions cut 6 bases from V and 0 bases from J, with 9 bases between. The chain's CDR3 is CSVWRDSGNTIYF. CDR3 DNA: TGCAGCGTCTGGAGGGACTCTGGAAACACCATATATTTT.

The V and J genes are TRBV28 and TRBJ2-5; D is unresolved. The CDR3 sequence is 11 residues long. The V and J ends lost 3 bases and 5 bases respectively, with 4 bases between them. The germline V gene encodes CDR1 MDHEN and CDR2 SYDVKM. The CDR3 here is CASSFSETQYF. The CDR3 DNA reads as TGTGCCAGCAGTTTTTCGGAGACCCAGTACTTC.

The chain is built from TRBV20-1 and TRBJ1-5, with TRBD1 matching over 7 bases. This CDR3 contains 18 residues. Germline V lookup: CDR1 DFQATT, CDR2 SNEGSKA (reference sequence). The V gene end was trimmed by 3 bases and the J gene end by 0 bases; junction bases not matched to a gene: 14. CDR3 sequence (DNA): TGCAGTGCTAGTTCTTATGACAGGGACTTATATAGCAATCAGCCCCAGCATTTT. Its translation: CSASSYDRDLYSNQPQHF.

The chain employs TRBV7-8 and TRBJ2-7; D gene unclear. The V gene's germline CDR1 is SGHVS and CDR2 FQNEAQ. The CDR3 consists of 14 residues. V was trimmed by 2 bases and J by 1 base, leaving 9 bases between them. CDR3 nucleotides: TGTGCCAGCAGCTTAATATTTGGTTCCTACGAGCAGTACTTC. It yields the protein CASSLIFGSYEQYF. The full variable domain, rest sourced from reference TRBV7-8 and TRBJ2-7, is GAGVSQSPRYKVAKRGQDVALRCDPISGHVSLFWYQQALGQGPEFLTYFQNEAQLDKSGLPSDRFFAERPEGSVSTLKIQRTQQEDSAVYLCASSLIFGSYEQYFGPGTRLTVT.

V gene TRBV4-2 combines with J gene TRBJ2-7, with D possibly being TRBD1 (6 bases). The CDR3 consists of 15 residues. Germline V gene lookup returns CDR1 LGHNA and CDR2 YNFKEQ. Trimming took off 0 bases at V and 1 base at J, with 10 bases between the two ends. CDR3 residues: CASSQDGGLSYEQYF. The CDR3 nucleotides read TGTGCCAGCAGCCAAGATGGGGGCTTGTCCTACGAGCAGTACTTC.

This rearrangement joins TRBV7-9 to TRBJ2-1; the D is unclear. CDR3 length: 15 residues. Trimming pared 1 base from V and 10 bases from J, leaving 17 bases between. Germline assignment: CDR1 SEHNR and CDR2 FQNEAQ (reference sequence). CDR3 amino acids: CASSLVPHRVQEQFF. The CDR3 nucleotides read TGTGCCAGCAGCTTAGTTCCCCATCGCGTTCAAGAGCAGTTCTTC.

The V and J genes are TRBV20-1 and TRBJ1-5; 9 nucleotides agree with TRBD1. Trimming removed 5 bases from V and 5 bases from J; junction bases left unmatched: 10. Germline-derived CDR1 and CDR2 are DFQATT and SNEGSKA (reference sequence). The length of the CDR3 is 15 residues. CDR3 DNA: TGCAGTGCTCAGGGGCCGGGACAGGGTCATCAGCCCCAGCATTTT. Its protein product is CSAQGPGQGHQPQHF.

The chain employs TRBV4-3 and TRBJ2-7; 7 positions agree with TRBD2. Germline V CDR1 and CDR2: LGHNA, YSLEER. The CDR3 spans 16 residues. V was pared by 1 base and J by 5 bases, with 11 bases of the junction left unmatched. In DNA, the CDR3 is TGCGCCAGCAGCCAAGGGTTAAGGACTAGTCCTAACGAGCAGTACTTC. Translated, it gives CASSQGLRTSPNEQYF.

In its sample, this clonotype was seen a few times. This chain joins TRBV5-1 and TRBJ2-3, with a tentative D call TRBD2 (5 bases). This CDR3 region has 15 residues. Germline CDR1 and CDR2: SGHRS and YFSETQ. The germline V and J ends were trimmed by 0 bases and 0 bases, with 8 bases remaining between them. CDR3 in DNA: TGCGCCAGCAGCTTGGGACTAACAAGCACAGATACGCAGTATTTT. This sequence encodes CASSLGLTSTDTQYF.

The chain has TRBV4-2 and TRBJ2-2; 11 bases are a match to TRBD2. J lost 4 bases, V lost 3 bases, and 7 bases had no gene match. Germline CDR1 LGHNA, CDR2 YNFKEQ. This CDR3 is 17 amino acids long. CDR3 loop: CASSHDGLAGLTGELFF. CDR3 in DNA: TGTGCCAGCAGCCACGATGGACTAGCGGGCCTCACCGGGGAGCTGTTTTTT.

The rearrangement uses TRBV30 and TRBJ2-1; D may be TRBD1 or TRBD2 (5 bases each). CDR1 is GTSNPN, CDR2 SVGIG, per germline (reference sequence). Trimming shortened V by 4 bases and J by 8 bases, and 15 bases separated the two germline ends. The CDR3 spans 13 residues. The CDR3 sequence is CAWNDGAGHEQFF. In DNA form, the CDR3 reads TGTGCCTGGAATGACGGGGCAGGGCATGAGCAGTTCTTC.